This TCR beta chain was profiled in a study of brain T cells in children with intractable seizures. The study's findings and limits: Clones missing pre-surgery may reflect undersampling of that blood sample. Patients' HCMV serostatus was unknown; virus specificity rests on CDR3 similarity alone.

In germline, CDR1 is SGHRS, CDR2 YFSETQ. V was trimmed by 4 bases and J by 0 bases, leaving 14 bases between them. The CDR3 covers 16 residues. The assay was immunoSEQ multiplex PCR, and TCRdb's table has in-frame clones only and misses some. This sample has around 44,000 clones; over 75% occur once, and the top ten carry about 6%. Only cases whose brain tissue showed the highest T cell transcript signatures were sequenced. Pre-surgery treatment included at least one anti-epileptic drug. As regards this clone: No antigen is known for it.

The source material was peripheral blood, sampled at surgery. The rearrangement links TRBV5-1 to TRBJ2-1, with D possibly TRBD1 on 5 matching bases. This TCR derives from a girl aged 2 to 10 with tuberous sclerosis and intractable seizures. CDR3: CASSRGQGSSYNEQFF. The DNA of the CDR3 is TGCGCCAGCAGCCGTGGCCAGGGTAGCTCCTACAATGAGCAGTTCTTC. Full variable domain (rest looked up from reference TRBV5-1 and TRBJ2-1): KAGVTQTPRYLIKTRGQQVTLSCSPISGHRSVSWYQQTPGQGLQFLFEYFSETQRNKGNFPGRFSGRQFSNSRSEMNVSTLELGDSALYLCASSRGQGSSYNEQFFGPGTRLTVL.